Listed below are T cell receptor beta chains from one sample, sequenced in a study of cytomegalovirus exposure and HLA in healthy donors. Clones were read by immunoSEQ multiplex PCR, and TCRdb kept only the in-frame ones, dropping some. In all, the sample yields 100,000 to 150,000 clones. Sequencing input: PBMCs. The source is a man aged 30 to 45 in good health and CMV-seronegative. CDR3s include the opening cysteine and the closing phenylalanine or tryptophan. A D gene is named only where the DNA matches it firmly.

j_gene,d_gene,v_gene,CDR3aa
TRBJ2-5,.,TRBV19,CASSIDQGGETQYF
TRBJ1-2,.,TRBV6-5,CASRSTGGEGRYTF
TRBJ2-1,TRBD2,TRBV27,CASSLSGVLAGYNEQFF
TRBJ2-4,.,TRBV6-5,CASRRDSLLQNIQYF
TRBJ2-7,TRBD2,TRBV30,CAWSVTAGGPYEQYF
TRBJ2-5,TRBD2,TRBV28,CASRLGLAGGPETQYF
TRBJ1-1,TRBD1,TRBV29-1,CSVGQGAPNTEAFF
TRBJ2-7,TRBD1,TRBV11-2,CASSLSPRDRGHYEQYF
TRBJ1-6,TRBD1,TRBV13,CASSRAGTVYNSPLHF
TRBJ1-3,TRBD1,TRBV30,CAWSVTGGAESGNTIYF
TRBJ2-1,.,TRBV14,CASRNLAQPLNEQFF
TRBJ2-2,TRBD2,TRBV4-1,CASRRSGRATGELFF
TRBJ2-3,TRBD2,TRBV30,CAWSGAGGHGDTQYF
TRBJ1-1,TRBD1,TRBV7-2,CASSLVGTGGHTEAFF
TRBJ1-1,TRBD1,TRBV19,CASSRTDRPGVAFF
TRBJ2-1,.,TRBV4-1,CASSQLDILSYNEQFF
TRBJ1-5,TRBD1,TRBV18,CASSGDRGINQPQHF
TRBJ1-5,.,TRBV27,CASGLDQPQHF
TRBJ2-1,.,TRBV6-4,CASRPTNEQFF
TRBJ2-3,TRBD2,TRBV27,CASRVAGGDTQYF
TRBJ1-5,.,TRBV11-2,CASSLSDSNQPQHF
TRBJ2-1,TRBD2,TRBV10-3,CAIKGLAGAEGYNEQFF
TRBJ2-7,TRBD2,TRBV28,CASSLAGTSDYEQYF
TRBJ1-6,TRBD1,TRBV25-1,CASSDRQGENSPLHF
TRBJ1-2,TRBD1,TRBV7-3,CASSLVGQGSSDGYTF
TRBJ2-1,.,TRBV7-2,CASSLDGGDEQFF
TRBJ1-3,TRBD1,TRBV2,CASREQGSAGNTIYF
TRBJ1-6,TRBD1,TRBV6-5,CASSYSAQGESPLHF
TRBJ2-4,.,TRBV7-9,CASSLAADRAKNIQYF
TRBJ1-1,.,TRBV5-6,CASSLLAAPEAFF
TRBJ1-4,.,TRBV5-6,CASRTLQGLHEKLFF
TRBJ1-1,.,TRBV1,CTSSHPVQRQGAGGNTEAFF
.,.,TRBV20-1,CSASGDYEQYF
TRBJ1-2,.,TRBV19,CASSVTNRLPYGYTF
TRBJ1-3,.,TRBV28,CASSSRDRGDGNTIYF
TRBJ1-2,TRBD1,TRBV27,CASLGQGYGYTF
TRBJ2-1,.,TRBV13,CASSLEMNSGSFSSYNEQFF
TRBJ1-1,TRBD1,TRBV7-2,CASSPGTGFMNTEAFF
TRBJ2-7,TRBD2,TRBV19,CATKSGRAIHEQYF
TRBJ1-1,TRBD1,TRBV28,CASRKTGPNTEAFF
TRBJ1-2,.,TRBV18,CASSPDTDYGYTF
TRBJ2-7,TRBD1,TRBV5-1,CARVGQRTYEQYF
TRBJ1-2,.,TRBV4-1,CASSHAYQVDGYTF
TRBJ1-2,TRBD1,TRBV27,CASSGDRDYGYTF
TRBJ2-5,TRBD2,TRBV7-6,CASSLGGGTETQYF
TRBJ2-1,TRBD2,TRBV5-1,CASSSGLAAFNEQFF
TRBJ2-1,TRBD2,TRBV2,CASSPAGTSFDNEQFF
TRBJ1-2,TRBD1,TRBV30,CAWSVKAGGYGYTF
TRBJ2-2,TRBD2,TRBV5-1,CASSLGLAGGGELFF
TRBJ2-1,TRBD2,TRBV28,CASSSTSGRGVEQFF
TRBJ1-4,TRBD1,TRBV28,CASSLGTVADEKLFF
TRBJ2-1,.,TRBV7-8,CASRGGGSYNEQFF
TRBJ1-4,.,TRBV9,CASSVEGRLNEKLFF
TRBJ2-1,.,TRBV30,CAWDSWDEQFF
TRBJ2-2,TRBD2,TRBV10-3,CAIRYQRAGELFF